This passage covers 13 T cell receptor beta chains from one sample sequenced in a study of blood T cell repertoires in COVID-19. Produced via immunoSEQ multiplex PCR; TCRdb's table is partial and in-frame only. The table has about 250,000 clones, around 88% seen once; the top ten hold approximately 6.2%. Sequencing was performed on peripheral blood. These receptors all stem from a woman of 80 years or more with COVID-19, enrolled during active disease.

This chain links TRBV28 with TRBJ1-2, with D possibly TRBD1 on 6 matching bases. V lost 5 bases and J 2 bases, leaving 12 bases between the germline ends. Germline values: CDR1 MDHEN, CDR2 SYDVKM. The CDR3 runs to 14 residues. CDR3 protein: CASSRQVVNYGYTF. In nucleotides, the CDR3 is TGTGCCAGCAGTCGACAGGTGGTAAACTATGGCTACACCTTC.

This chain joins TRBV7-8 and TRBJ1-2, with D hard to call. V lost 1 base and J lost 8, with 11 bases in between. Per germline, CDR1 SGHVS and CDR2 FQNEAQ. This CDR3 is built from 13 residues. CDR3 DNA: TGTGCCAGCAGCTTAGGAGGATTTTTGGGCTACACCTTC. Translated, it gives CASSLGGFLGYTF.

V gene TRBV7-2 combines with J gene TRBJ1-2; 7 bases align to TRBD1. After removal of 7 bases from V and 6 bases from J, the junction contained 14 bases not matched to a gene. The germline CDR1 and CDR2 sequences are SGHTA and FQGNSA. The CDR3 is 15 residues long. CDR3 amino acids: CASTKQGLTHDGYTF. Written as DNA, the CDR3 is TGTGCCAGCACCAAACAGGGGCTCACCCACGATGGCTACACCTTC.

CDR3 protein: CASSDTGGVNTGELFF. Written as DNA, the CDR3 is TGTGCCAGTAGTGACACAGGGGGTGTTAACACCGGGGAGCTGTTTTTT. The V gene is TRBV19, the J gene TRBJ2-2; 8 bases align to TRBD1. The V gene end was trimmed by 5 bases and the J gene end by 2 bases; junction bases not matched to a gene: 7. The CDR3 sequence is 16 residues long. Germline V CDR1 and CDR2: LNHDA, SQIVND (reference sequence).

The chain has TRBV13 and TRBJ1-1; D gene unclear. Germline V gene data show CDR1 as PRHDT and CDR2 as FYEKMQ (reference sequence). The CDR3 runs 14 residues. Trimming left V 3 bases short and J 1 base short, with 9 bases between. This CDR3 reads CASSFYDRNTEAFF. The CDR3 bases are TGTGCCAGCAGCTTCTACGATCGGAACACTGAAGCTTTCTTT.

The table lists this clone with a count of one. The V call is TRBV5-1, the J call TRBJ2-1; D is unresolved. Germline assignment: CDR1 SGHRS and CDR2 YFSETQ. CDR3 length equals 15 residues. V lost 3 bases and J lost 8, with 18 bases in between. The CDR3 sequence is CASSYRPQLQYEQFF. CDR3 DNA: TGCGCCAGCAGCTATCGTCCCCAGTTACAGTATGAGCAGTTCTTC. Using reference TRBV5-1 and TRBJ2-1 for the parts outside the CDR3, the full variable domain is KAGVTQTPRYLIKTRGQQVTLSCSPISGHRSVSWYQQTPGQGLQFLFEYFSETQRNKGNFPGRFSGRQFSNSRSEMNVSTLELGDSALYLCASSYRPQLQYEQFFGPGTRLTVL.

V gene TRBV19 combines with J gene TRBJ2-5, with TRBD1 matching 8 bases. J lost 5 bases, V lost 4 bases, and 12 bases had no gene match. There are 16 residues in the CDR3. Germline assignment: CDR1 LNHDA and CDR2 SQIVND (reference sequence). The CDR3: CASSTIRDRGRETQYF. The CDR3 nucleotides are TGTGCCAGTAGTACGATTCGCGACAGGGGAAGGGAGACCCAGTACTTC.

This chain uses TRBV4-3 with TRBJ2-1, with 7 bases fitting TRBD2. This CDR3 comprises 17 residues. Germline CDR1 reads LGHNA; CDR2 reads YSLEER. After removal of 1 base from V and 7 bases from J, the junction contained 13 bases not matched to a gene. The CDR3 spells CASSQVLGGGSRNEQFF. The CDR3 region has the DNA TGCGCCAGCAGCCAAGTATTAGGCGGGGGTTCGAGGAATGAGCAGTTCTTC.

The chain carries TRBV5-1 and TRBJ2-6, with 8 nucleotides matching TRBD2. There are 15 residues in the CDR3. V shed 4 bases and J 1 base; nucleotides not matched to a gene: 1. The V gene's germline CDR1 is SGHRS and CDR2 YFSETQ. The CDR3 DNA reads TGCGCCAGCAGCCGGGAGGGGTCTGGGGCCAACGTCCTGACTTTC. Its translation: CASSREGSGANVLTF. Variable domain in full (rest from reference TRBV5-1 and TRBJ2-6): KAGVTQTPRYLIKTRGQQVTLSCSPISGHRSVSWYQQTPGQGLQFLFEYFSETQRNKGNFPGRFSGRQFSNSRSEMNVSTLELGDSALYLCASSREGSGANVLTFGAGSRLTVL.

This clone was recorded once. The gene calls are TRBV9 and TRBJ2-2; D not certain. The CDR3 runs to 16 residues. Trimming cost V 0 bases and J 1 base, with 10 bases left between them. Germline CDR1 and CDR2: SGDLS and YYNGEE. The CDR3 protein is CASSVVPPKNTGELFF. Here the CDR3 DNA reads TGTGCCAGCAGCGTAGTCCCCCCCAAGAACACCGGGGAGCTGTTTTTT. The variable domain in full, with the rest retrieved from reference TRBV9 and TRBJ2-2, is DSGVTQTPKHLITATGQRVTLRCSPRSGDLSVYWYQQSLDQGLQFLIQYYNGEERAKGNILERFSAQQFPDLHSELNLSSLELGDSALYFCASSVVPPKNTGELFFGEGSRLTVL.

This rearrangement joins TRBV9 to TRBJ2-5; 8 nucleotides align to TRBD2. CDR1 and CDR2 (germline): SGDLS, YYNGEE. The CDR3 length is 17 residues. After removal of 0 bases from V and 1 base from J, the junction contained 8 bases not matched to a gene. For the CDR3, the DNA is TGTGCCAGCAGCGTAGCAGCGGGGGCCCTAGGCCAAGAGACCCAGTACTTC. Protein: CASSVAAGALGQETQYF.

The rearrangement joins TRBV19 to TRBJ1-4; 9 bases map to TRBD1. The CDR3 loop spans 15 amino acids. Trimming cost V 6 bases and J 5 bases; bases outside gene matches: 7. Germline V CDR1 and CDR2: LNHDA, SQIVND (reference sequence). CDR3 bases: TGTGCCAGTAGAGGAATTGGGACAGGGAATGAAAAACTGTTTTTT. It codes for CASRGIGTGNEKLFF.

J is TRBJ2-1 and V is TRBV5-1, with 8 bases lining up with TRBD2. V gave up 4 bases and J gave up 6 bases; unmatched junction bases: 9. This CDR3 region has 15 residues. The germline CDR1 and CDR2 sequences are SGHRS and YFSETQ. DNA for the CDR3: TGCGCCAGCAGCCCTACGGGACTAGATGGCAATGAGCAGTTCTTC. It codes for CASSPTGLDGNEQFF.